The following is a T cell receptor (beta chain) sequence with its context. The V gene lost 7 bases and the J gene lost 0 bases, with 16 bases spanning the gap. Germline-derived CDR1 and CDR2 are GTSNPN and SVGIG (reference sequence). The CDR3 totals 15 residues. The record originates from a study of blood T cell repertoires in COVID-19. For the study at large: From the United States, Italy and Spain came samples of acute and convalescent COVID-19.

Authors' data handling: Amplifying reference gene primers gave estimates of nucleated cell counts. Profiling relied on immunoSEQ multiplex PCR, and the TCRdb table lists in-frame clones only, not all of them. The V and J calls and the clone size are those of that table, but D and trimming were determined from the DNA. The sample includes approximately 78,000 clones, 70% to 90% of them seen just once. Sequenced input: peripheral blood. This TCR was recovered from a woman older than 75 with acute or convalescent COVID-19. The chain joins TRBV30 to TRBJ1-5, with D uncertain. DNA of the CDR3: TGTGCCTTCCAACCCGCGGGGTATAGCAATCAGCCCCAGCATTTT. This translates into CAFQPAGYSNQPQHF.